The sequence of this T cell receptor beta chain was determined in a study of blood T cell repertoires in COVID-19. Libraries were prepared by immunoSEQ multiplex PCR; TCRdb keeps only in-frame clonotypes and omits some of them. The sample yields about 330,000 clones, 80% to 90% seen once. Germline V lookup: CDR1 LGHDT, CDR2 YNNKEL (reference sequence). With V trimmed by 0 bases and J by 9 bases, 6 bases remained unmatched. This CDR3 region has 15 residues. The origin of this receptor is a woman in her 30s who had recovered from COVID-19. The sequencing input was PBMCs or T cells enriched from blood (not recorded which). V gene TRBV3-1 (or the pseudogene TRBV3-2) combines with J gene TRBJ2-5; 11 bases are a match to TRBD2. The CDR3 loop is CASSQDTSGGSPQYF. CDR3 DNA: TGTGCCAGCAGCCAAGATACTAGCGGGGGATCCCCCCAGTACTTC.